The 18 T cell receptor beta chains reported below all come from one sample, sequenced in a study of OX40 agonist ivuxolimab in advanced cancers. The protocol was immunoSEQ multiplex PCR, while the TCRdb copy is restricted to in-frame clones and leaves out a portion. Among tens of thousands of clones listed, roughly 78% were seen once. Sequencing used CD4+ or CD8+ T cells sorted from blood, obtained in a trial of the OX40 agonist ivuxolimab. The origin of the receptors is an adult with an advanced solid tumor such as melanoma, head and neck, liver or kidney cancer.

V and J are TRBV19 and TRBJ1-2, with 9 bases identical to TRBD1. CDR3 length equals 19 residues. Trimming took 2 bases from V and 4 from J; bases not matched to a gene: 17. The V gene's germline CDR1 is LNHDA and CDR2 SQIVND (reference sequence). CDR3 protein: CASSILARDRVSAGYGYTF. CDR3 nucleotides: TGTGCCAGTAGTATATTGGCCCGGGACAGGGTTTCTGCAGGCTATGGCTACACCTTC. The entire variable domain, with the rest obtained from reference TRBV19 and TRBJ1-2, is as follows: DGGITQSPKYLFRKEGQNVTLSCEQNLNHDAMYWYRQDPGQGLRLIYYSQIVNDFQKGDIAEGYSVSREKKESFPLTVTSAQKNPTAFYLCASSILARDRVSAGYGYTFGSGTRLTVV.

This chain uses TRBV6-5 with TRBJ1-5; no definite D call. The germline V gene encodes CDR1 MNHEY and CDR2 SVGAGI. The CDR3 totals 14 residues. Trimming removed 5 bases at V and 6 bases at J, with 14 bases between. CDR3 sequence reads: CASSPGIFGQPQHF. The CDR3 DNA follows: TGTGCCAGCAGTCCCGGGATTTTCGGTCAGCCCCAGCATTTT.

The chain uses TRBV6-6 and TRBJ2-7, with D maybe TRBD1 (6 bases). Germline-derived CDR1 and CDR2 are MNHNY and SVGAGI (reference sequence). This CDR3 comprises 15 residues. V lost 2 bases and J lost 5, with 16 bases in between. Written as DNA, the CDR3 is TGTGCCAGCAGTTACCCGGACAGAGCCGGCGACGAGCAGTACTTC. Amino acids: CASSYPDRAGDEQYF.

This clone has just one count. The V gene is TRBV7-9, the J gene TRBJ2-1, with 11 nucleotides matching TRBD2. Germline CDR1 is SEHNR and CDR2 is FQNEAQ (reference sequence). This CDR3 has 14 residues. Germline trimming cut 6 bases from V and 9 bases from J; bases unmatched to any gene: 7. CDR3 sequence (DNA): TGTGCCAGCAGTACCGGGACTAGCGGCGCTGAGCAGTTCTTC. This codes for CASSTGTSGAEQFF.

The V call is TRBV30, the J call TRBJ1-6; D is possibly TRBD1 (6 bases). V was cut by 0 bases and J by 6 bases, with 15 bases left in between. In germline, CDR1 is GTSNPN, CDR2 SVGIG (reference sequence). This CDR3 has 16 amino acids. The CDR3 DNA reads TGTGCCTGGAGTGTGGATGGGGGGGCCTTTAATTCACCCCTCCACTTT. Its protein product is CAWSVDGGAFNSPLHF.

This rearrangement joins TRBV7-2 to TRBJ1-1, with TRBD1 identical over 8 bases. The germline CDR1 and CDR2 sequences are SGHTA and FQGNSA. This CDR3 is built from 16 residues. V was clipped by 2 bases and J by 4 bases; unmatched bases: 9. The CDR3, as DNA: TGTGCCAGCAGCTTAAGCAGGGGGCTGAGAGGCACTGAAGCTTTCTTT. Translating gives CASSLSRGLRGTEAFF.

The chain has TRBV5-4 and TRBJ2-7; tentatively, D is TRBD1 (5 bases). Germline assignment: CDR1 SGHNT and CDR2 YYREEE (reference sequence). The CDR3 totals 16 residues. Trimming cost V 0 bases and J 0 bases, with 13 bases left between them. The CDR3 loop is CASSLGPRDSSYEQYF. CDR3 in DNA: TGTGCCAGCAGCTTGGGGCCCCGCGACAGCTCCTACGAGCAGTACTTC.

The genes are TRBV23-1 and TRBJ2-1; D is unclear. TRBV23-1 is designated an ORF whose function remains uncertain. CDR3 size: 14 residues. The germline V and J ends were trimmed by 4 bases and 7 bases, with 14 bases remaining between them. The CDR3 bases are TGCGCCAGCAGTCGGGCAGGTTCTACGAATGAGCAGTTCTTC. It is translated as CASSRAGSTNEQFF.

The gene calls are TRBV28 and TRBJ2-2; D is undetermined. The germline gives CDR1 MDHEN, CDR2 SYDVKM. CDR3 length equals 12 residues. The germline V and J ends were trimmed by 4 bases and 6 bases, with 6 bases remaining between them. The CDR3 spells CASSWVSGELFF. In DNA, the CDR3 is TGTGCCAGCAGTTGGGTATCCGGGGAGCTGTTTTTT.

The J gene is TRBJ2-5, the V gene TRBV5-1; tentative D call: TRBD1 (5 bases). This CDR3 region has 16 residues. CDR1 is SGHRS and CDR2 is YFSETQ in the germline V gene. The germline V and J ends were trimmed by 4 bases and 4 bases, with 20 bases remaining between them. The chain's CDR3 is CASSRTSGAVRETQYF. The DNA for the CDR3 is TGCGCCAGCAGCCGAACCTCTGGGGCGGTTCGAGAGACCCAGTACTTC. Drawing the rest from reference TRBV5-1 and TRBJ2-5, the complete variable domain is KAGVTQTPRYLIKTRGQQVTLSCSPISGHRSVSWYQQTPGQGLQFLFEYFSETQRNKGNFPGRFSGRQFSNSRSEMNVSTLELGDSALYLCASSRTSGAVRETQYFGPGTRLLVL.

The genes are TRBV5-6 and TRBJ1-4; no firm D call. Germline CDR1 SGHDT, CDR2 YYEEEE. The CDR3 extends over 14 amino acids. The V gene lost 1 base and the J gene lost 5 bases, with 9 bases spanning the gap. The CDR3 loop is CASSLYSSNEKLFF. CDR3 coding DNA: TGTGCCAGCAGCTTGTATTCCAGCAATGAAAAACTGTTTTTT.

The chain is built from TRBV27 and TRBJ2-7; 10 nucleotides agree with TRBD1. CDR1 and CDR2 (germline): MNHEY, SMNVEV (reference sequence). V dropped 5 bases and J dropped 4; count of bases not matched to a gene: 11. The CDR3 totals 16 residues. In DNA form, the CDR3 reads TGTGCCAGCAGTCCCATCTCGGGGACAGGGGAGTACGAGCAGTACTTC. It is translated as CASSPISGTGEYEQYF.

This chain connects TRBV10-3 to TRBJ1-1; D remains ambiguous. V was cut by 6 bases and J by 1 base, with 3 bases left in between. Germline CDR1 reads ENHRY; CDR2 reads SYGVKD. This CDR3 has 11 amino acids. The CDR3 DNA sequence: TGTGCCATCAGGGAGAACACTGAAGCTTTCTTT. Translating gives CAIRENTEAFF.

The chain links TRBV9 to TRBJ2-5; 10 nucleotides agree with TRBD2. The V and J ends lost 0 bases and 4 bases, in that order; junction bases with no gene match: 6. The CDR3 is 16 residues long. CDR1 and CDR2 from the germline V gene are SGDLS and YYNGEE. The CDR3 nucleotides read TGTGCCAGCAGCGTAGATAGTCGACTAGCGGGAGAGACCCAGTACTTC. It yields the protein CASSVDSRLAGETQYF. The full variable domain, completed using reference TRBV9 and TRBJ2-5, is DSGVTQTPKHLITATGQRVTLRCSPRSGDLSVYWYQQSLDQGLQFLIQYYNGEERAKGNILERFSAQQFPDLHSELNLSSLELGDSALYFCASSVDSRLAGETQYFGPGTRLLVL.

The V call is TRBV4-2, the J call TRBJ1-3; unclear D gene. The V end lost 2 bases, the J end lost 1 base, and 6 bases lay between the germline ends. There are 14 residues in the CDR3. Germline V gene data show CDR1 as LGHNA and CDR2 as YNFKEQ. Written as DNA, the CDR3 is TGTGCCAGCAGCCAAATAGGTTCTGGAAACACCATATATTTT. Translating gives CASSQIGSGNTIYF.

V gene TRBV28 combines with J gene TRBJ2-5; 8 bases match TRBD1. The better agreement between TRBJ2-7 and the DNA end casts doubt on the J call. Germline CDR1 reads MDHEN; CDR2 reads SYDVKM. The CDR3 has 15 residues. DNA for the CDR3: TGTGCCAGCAGGCAGGACAGGGCCAGCTCCTACGAGCAGTACTTC. The encoded protein is CASRQDRASSYEQYF.

The chain has TRBV11-2 and TRBJ2-1, with TRBD2 matching 7 bases. CDR3 length: 15 residues. The J segment lost 4 bases and the V segment lost 10 bases, leaving 13 bases of the junction unmatched. Germline V gene data show CDR1 as SGHAT and CDR2 as FQNNGV. The DNA for the CDR3 is TGTGCCACCCAACCTGGCGGGGGAATGTACAATGAGCAGTTCTTC. This gives the protein CATQPGGGMYNEQFF.

With respect to this clone: Other DNA sequences from this sample encode an identical CDR3 as well. The J gene is TRBJ2-1, the V gene TRBV4-3; D is perhaps TRBD1 (6 bases). Germline CDR1 reads LGHNA; CDR2 reads YSLEER. The CDR3 loop spans 14 amino acids. V was trimmed by 3 bases and J by 3 bases, leaving 9 bases between them. The DNA for the CDR3 is TGCGCCAGCAGCCAGGGGGACAACTACAATGAGCAGTTCTTC. Translation gives CASSQGDNYNEQFF.